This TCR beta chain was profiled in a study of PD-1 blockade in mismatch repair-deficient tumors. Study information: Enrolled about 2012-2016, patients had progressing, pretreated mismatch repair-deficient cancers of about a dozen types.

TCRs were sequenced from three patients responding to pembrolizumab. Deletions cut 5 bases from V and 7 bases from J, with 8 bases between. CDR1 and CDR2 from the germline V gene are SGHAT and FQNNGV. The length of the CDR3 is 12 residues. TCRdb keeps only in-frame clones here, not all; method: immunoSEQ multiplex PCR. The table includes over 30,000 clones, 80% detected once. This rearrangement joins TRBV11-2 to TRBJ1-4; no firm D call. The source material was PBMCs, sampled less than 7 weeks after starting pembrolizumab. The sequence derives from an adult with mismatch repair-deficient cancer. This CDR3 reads CASSPPGEKLFF. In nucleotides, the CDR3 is TGTGCCAGCAGCCCCCCAGGTGAAAAACTGTTTTTT.